Following are 2 T cell receptor beta chains from one sample sequenced in a study of graft-versus-host responses after intestinal transplantation. Here immunoSEQ multiplex PCR was the method, and the copy in TCRdb shows in-frame clones only, minus some. The sample holds fewer than 85,000 clones, roughly 90% seen once. The antigens for these receptors are not known. The sequenced sample was unstimulated CD8+ T cells sorted from spleen or lymph node cells, obtained before intestinal transplant. The receptors were sampled from a human donor who received an intestinal transplant.

This sequence joins TRBV6-1 and TRBJ1-1, with D perhaps TRBD1 (5 bases). This CDR3 is 14 amino acids long. Germline assignment: CDR1 MNHNS and CDR2 SASEGT. Trimming took 4 bases from V and 5 from J, leaving 14 bases between them. This CDR3 is CASSANRLGTEAFF. DNA of the CDR3: TGTGCCAGCAGTGCGAACAGGCTGGGGACTGAAGCTTTCTTT.

The chain has TRBV27 and TRBJ2-1, with TRBD1 matching 7 bases. The CDR3 is 11 amino acids. Germline CDR1 and CDR2: MNHEY and SMNVEV (reference sequence). Unmatched junction bases numbered 11, after V lost 10 bases and J lost 14 bases. CDR3 nucleotides: TGTGCCACCCAACTTGGGACAGTCAAGTTCTTC. This translates into CATQLGTVKFF.